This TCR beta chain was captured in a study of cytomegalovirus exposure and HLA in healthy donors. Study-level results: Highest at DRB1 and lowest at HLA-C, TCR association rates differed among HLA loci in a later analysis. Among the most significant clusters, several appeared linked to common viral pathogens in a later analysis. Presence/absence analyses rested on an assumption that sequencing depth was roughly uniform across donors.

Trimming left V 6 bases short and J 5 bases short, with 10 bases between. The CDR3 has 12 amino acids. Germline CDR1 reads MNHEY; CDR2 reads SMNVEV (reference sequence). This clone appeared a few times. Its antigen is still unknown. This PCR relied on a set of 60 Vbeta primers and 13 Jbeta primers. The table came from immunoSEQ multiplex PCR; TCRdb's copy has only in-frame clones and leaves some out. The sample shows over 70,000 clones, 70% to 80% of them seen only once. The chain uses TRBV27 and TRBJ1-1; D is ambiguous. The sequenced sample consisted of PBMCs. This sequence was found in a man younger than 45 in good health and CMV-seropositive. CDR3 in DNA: TGTGCCAGCAGCTCCGACTCTACTGAAGCTTTCTTT. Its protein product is CASSSDSTEAFF.